This is a list of T cell receptor beta chains from one sample in a study of naive and memory T cell subsets. TCRdb used MiXCR to reprocess the UMI-ligation and nested PCR reads, holding one entry per CDR3 protein. The table records under 150,000 distinct CDR3 sequences, approximately 21% of them present only once. The sequenced material came from naive CD8+ T cells from blood. These receptors were collected from a human donor in good health. Both conserved end residues are part of each CDR3. Fields, in order: V gene, J gene, clone size, D gene, CDR3 protein, CDR3 DNA. D genes are given only for firm matches. The size of a clone is reported for some rows only, either as once, few or many, or as a class for expanded clones.

TRBV20-1	TRBJ2-7	-	TRBD1	CSASLGDREFSYEQYF	TGCAGTGCCAGTCTCGGGGACAGAGAGTTCTCCTACGAGCAGTACTTC
TRBV28	TRBJ1-5	few	-	CASSLRTQASNQPQHF	TGTGCCAGCAGTTTGAGAACACAGGCTAGCAATCAGCCCCAGCATTTT
TRBV2	TRBJ2-7	few	-	CASSVAFGSYEQYF	TGTGCCAGCAGTGTTGCTTTCGGCTCCTACGAGCAGTACTTC
TRBV6-6	TRBJ1-2	few	-	CASSLAVNYGYTF	TGTGCCAGCAGTTTAGCGGTTAACTATGGCTACACCTTC
TRBV9	TRBJ2-7	-	-	CASSPWRSGAYEQYF	TGTGCCAGCAGCCCTTGGAGAAGCGGAGCTTACGAGCAGTACTTC
TRBV5-8	TRBJ2-7	few	-	CASSTGLGEEQYF	TGTGCCAGCAGCACGGGACTCGGGGAAGAGCAGTACTTC
TRBV28	TRBJ2-7	-	TRBD1	CASESGTGISYEQYF	TGTGCCAGCGAAAGTGGGACAGGTATCTCCTACGAGCAGTACTTC
TRBV6-1	TRBJ2-3	-	TRBD2	CASSDLLAGSTDTQYF	TGTGCCAGCAGCGATCTCCTAGCGGGAAGCACAGATACGCAGTATTTT
TRBV4-1	TRBJ2-1	-	-	CASSQGPGSYNEQFF	TGCGCCAGCAGCCAAGGGCCCGGCTCCTACAATGAGCAGTTCTTC
TRBV27	TRBJ2-3	-	-	CASSLIGPITDTQYF	TGTGCCAGCAGTTTAATCGGGCCTATCACAGATACGCAGTATTTT
TRBV6-5	TRBJ2-2	-	-	CASSYSSLAWNTGELFF	TGTGCCAGCAGTTACTCGAGTCTAGCGTGGAACACCGGGGAGCTGTTTTTT
TRBV12-3/TRBV12-4	TRBJ1-5	-	-	CASSLGEYSNQPQHF	TGTGCCAGCAGTTTAGGCGAGTATAGCAATCAGCCCCAGCATTTT
TRBV7-9	TRBJ2-1	-	-	CASSLILGASYNEQFF	TGTGCCAGCAGCTTAATTCTAGGGGCATCCTACAATGAGCAGTTCTTC
TRBV4-2	TRBJ2-1	many	TRBD2	CASSSGTPGGNEQFF	TGTGCCAGCAGCTCCGGGACTCCCGGGGGGAATGAGCAGTTCTTC
TRBV28	TRBJ2-7	-	TRBD1	CASSFAFGTGTYEQYF	TGTGCCAGCAGTTTCGCGTTCGGGACAGGGACCTACGAGCAGTACTTC
TRBV30	TRBJ2-2	few	TRBD2	CAWSVAGDNVGELFF	TGTGCCTGGAGTGTAGCGGGAGATAATGTCGGGGAGCTGTTTTTT
TRBV27	TRBJ2-7	-	TRBD2	CASRGGLAYYEQYF	TGTGCCAGCCGAGGGGGACTAGCTTATTACGAGCAGTACTTC
TRBV28	TRBJ1-5	-	-	CASSLGDSVGTNQPQHF	TGTGCCAGCAGTTTGGGCGACTCGGTAGGCACCAATCAGCCCCAGCATTTT
TRBV28	TRBJ2-7	-	-	CASTLGGFYEQYF	TGTGCCAGCACCCTTGGGGGATTCTACGAGCAGTACTTC
TRBV19	TRBJ2-1	-	-	CASSIARPAPEQFF	TGTGCCAGTAGTATAGCGCGCCCTGCACCAGAGCAGTTCTTC
TRBV27	TRBJ2-7	few	-	CASSFGGQGGYEQYF	TGTGCCAGCAGTTTTGGGGGGCAGGGCGGGTACGAGCAGTACTTC
TRBV7-8	TRBJ2-7	-	-	CASSLDPIGDEQYF	TGTGCCAGCAGCCTGGACCCGATTGGAGACGAGCAGTACTTC
TRBV6-5	TRBJ1-2	few	-	CASSYSAGTYGYTF	TGTGCCAGCAGTTACAGTGCAGGGACGTATGGCTACACCTTC
TRBV7-9	TRBJ1-1	-	-	CASGRPNTEAFF	TGTGCCAGCGGCCGACCGAACACTGAAGCTTTCTTT
TRBV2	TRBJ2-7	-	-	CASSGGPIEQYF	TGTGCCAGCAGCGGTGGACCCATCGAGCAGTACTTC
TRBV25-1	TRBJ1-6	-	-	CASSALQGFGSPLHF	TGTGCCAGCAGTGCCCTCCAGGGATTCGGTTCACCCCTCCACTTT
TRBV10-2	TRBJ2-7	few	-	CASSEFEQYF	TGCGCCAGCAGTGAGTTCGAGCAGTACTTC
TRBV7-9	TRBJ2-2	many	-	CASSLDRSTGELFF	TGTGCCAGCAGCTTAGATCGGAGCACCGGGGAGCTGTTTTTT
TRBV25-1	TRBJ2-7	-	-	CASSEYLAYEQYF	TGTGCCAGCAGTGAATATCTGGCCTACGAGCAGTACTTC
TRBV4-1	TRBJ2-3	few	-	CASSQVALLYTQYF	TGCGCCAGCAGCCAAGTGGCCCTCCTCTATACGCAGTATTTT
TRBV7-3	TRBJ1-5	-	-	CASSPWWGLRQPQHF	TGTGCCAGCAGCCCCTGGTGGGGGTTACGTCAGCCCCAGCATTTT
TRBV29-1	TRBJ1-1	few	-	CSVLDPLRAEAFF	TGCAGCGTGCTAGACCCCCTGAGGGCTGAAGCTTTCTTT